The 10 T cell receptor beta chains below were found in one sample sequenced in a study of blood T cell repertoires in COVID-19 (dated by TCRdb to about 2020). Library method: the immunoSEQ multiplex PCR assay. The source is immuneACCESS, and TCRdb retained only in-frame sequences with V and J called. Part of the clones is not carried over; for the studies checked, unresolved V genes explain less than half of this, and the remainder is unexplained. The sample table contains about 170,000 clones; only one count was recorded for roughly 83% of them. The ten top clones hold 4.4% of the sample. The specimen sequenced was PBMCs or T cells enriched from blood (not recorded which). The source is a woman in her forties or fifties who had recovered from COVID-19.

This chain uses TRBV7-2 with TRBJ2-3; 9 nucleotides align to TRBD2. The germline gives CDR1 SGHTA, CDR2 FQGNSA. Unmatched junction bases numbered 3, after V lost 1 base and J lost 1 base. This CDR3 region has 16 residues. As DNA, the CDR3 is TGTGCCAGCAGCTTAGGAGTAGCGGGGGGCACAGATACGCAGTATTTT. As protein: CASSLGVAGGTDTQYF.

The V and J genes are TRBV15 and TRBJ2-3; the match to TRBD2 covers 7 bases. V gave up 0 bases and J gave up 1 base; unmatched junction bases: 7. Germline loops: CDR1 LNHNV, CDR2 YYDKDF (reference sequence). This CDR3 contains 17 residues. The CDR3 nucleotides are TGTGCCACCAGCAGAGATTGGGCGGGAGTAGGCACAGATACGCAGTATTTT. Its translation is CATSRDWAGVGTDTQYF.

This rearrangement joins TRBV7-3 to TRBJ1-1; TRBD1 aligns across 10 bases. CDR1 and CDR2 from the germline V gene are SGHTA and FQGTGA. The trim removed 5 bases at V and 4 bases at J, leaving 13 bases unmatched. The length of the CDR3 is 17 residues. In DNA form, the CDR3 reads TGTGCCAGCAGCCTCACACCGGGACAGGGGATGGCCACTGAAGCTTTCTTT. It specifies CASSLTPGQGMATEAFF.

The chain couples TRBV5-6 to TRBJ1-2; 10 positions match TRBD1. CDR1 is SGHDT and CDR2 is YYEEEE in the germline V gene. With 4 bases clipped from V and 8 bases from J, the junction kept 14 bases outside the gene matches. This CDR3 spans 16 amino acids. The CDR3 DNA reads TGTGCCAGCAGCCCCCTTGGGGACAGGGGAAGGTTAGGCTACACCTTC. Protein sequence: CASSPLGDRGRLGYTF.

The CDR3 DNA reads TGCGCCAGCAGCTTAAGACAGTTCGGGGAGACCCAGTACTTC. This translates into CASSLRQFGETQYF. The rearrangement uses TRBV5-1 and TRBJ2-5, with a weak D call TRBD1 (5 bases). V was shortened by 2 bases and J by 5 bases, with 13 bases between the two germline ends. This CDR3 region has 14 residues. CDR1 and CDR2 from the germline V gene are SGHRS and YFSETQ.

CDR3 in DNA: TGTGCCAGCAGCTCCCCCGGGACTAGGCTGCAGTATTTT. Protein sequence: CASSSPGTRLQYF. This chain links TRBV7-8 with TRBJ2-3; 8 positions agree with TRBD2. Germline lookup yields CDR1 SGHVS and CDR2 FQNEAQ. V was pared by 4 bases and J by 11 bases, with 8 bases of the junction left unmatched. The CDR3 loop spans 13 amino acids.

Only a few counts were recorded for this clone. The chain combines TRBV24-1 with TRBJ2-1; a weak D match, TRBD2 (5 bases). This CDR3 spans 15 amino acids. The germline V gene encodes CDR1 KGHDR and CDR2 SFDVKD. Trimming removed 4 bases from V and 7 bases from J, with 16 bases in between. The CDR3 here is CATSESAESMNEQFF. The CDR3 nucleotides are TGTGCCACCAGTGAGTCAGCGGAAAGTATGAATGAGCAGTTCTTC.

V usage is TRBV6-6 and J usage is TRBJ1-1, with TRBD1 matching 10 bases. CDR3 length equals 17 residues. Germline CDR1 reads MNHNY; CDR2 reads SVGAGI (reference sequence). V shed 5 bases, J shed 1 base, and the junction held 10 bases outside the gene matches. CDR3 loop: CASSPRDRGNTNTEAFF. Written as DNA, the CDR3 is TGTGCCAGCAGTCCCCGGGACAGGGGAAATACGAACACTGAAGCTTTCTTT.

The chain carries TRBV10-1 and TRBJ1-4, with 7 bases fitting TRBD1. The CDR3 has 15 amino acids. CDR1 is WNHNN and CDR2 is SYGVQD in the germline V gene (reference sequence). With V trimmed by 2 bases and J by 10 bases, 10 bases remained unmatched. The DNA of the CDR3 is TGCGCCAGCAGTGAGACTACCGGGACAGAGCGAAAACTGTTTTTT. It codes for CASSETTGTERKLFF.

The J gene is TRBJ1-4, the V gene TRBV4-2; D is possibly TRBD1 (6 bases). This CDR3 is built from 16 residues. Germline V gene data show CDR1 as LGHNA and CDR2 as YNFKEQ. Trimming cost V 4 bases and J 7 bases, with 19 bases left between them. The CDR3 reads CASSPELGALSEKLFF. In nucleotides, the CDR3 is TGTGCCAGCAGCCCCGAGTTGGGGGCGTTAAGTGAAAAACTGTTTTTT.